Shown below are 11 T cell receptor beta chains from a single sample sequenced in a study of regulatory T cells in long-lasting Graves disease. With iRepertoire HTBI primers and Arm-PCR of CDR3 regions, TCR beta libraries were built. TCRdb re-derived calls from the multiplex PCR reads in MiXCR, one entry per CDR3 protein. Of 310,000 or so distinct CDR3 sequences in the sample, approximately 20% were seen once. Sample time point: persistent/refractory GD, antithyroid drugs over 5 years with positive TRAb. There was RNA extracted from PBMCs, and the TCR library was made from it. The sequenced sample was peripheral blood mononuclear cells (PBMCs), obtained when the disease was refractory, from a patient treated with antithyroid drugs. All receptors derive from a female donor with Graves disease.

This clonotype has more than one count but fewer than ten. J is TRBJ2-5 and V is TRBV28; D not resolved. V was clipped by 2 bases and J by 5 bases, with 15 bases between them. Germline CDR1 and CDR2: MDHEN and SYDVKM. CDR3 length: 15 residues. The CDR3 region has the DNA TGTGCCAGCAGTTTACTACTGGGCCCCAGGGAGACCCAGTACTTC. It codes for CASSLLLGPRETQYF.

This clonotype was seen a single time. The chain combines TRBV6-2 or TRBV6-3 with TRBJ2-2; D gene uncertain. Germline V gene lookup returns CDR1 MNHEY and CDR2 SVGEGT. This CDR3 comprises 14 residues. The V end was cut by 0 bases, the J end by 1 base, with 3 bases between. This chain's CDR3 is CASSYSWNTGELFF. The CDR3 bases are TGTGCCAGCAGTTACTCGTGGAACACCGGGGAGCTGTTTTTT.

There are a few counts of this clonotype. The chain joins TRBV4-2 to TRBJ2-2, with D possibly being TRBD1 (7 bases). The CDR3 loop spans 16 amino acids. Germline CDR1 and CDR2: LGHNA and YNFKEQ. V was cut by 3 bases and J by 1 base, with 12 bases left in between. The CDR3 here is CASSQSGGGNTGELFF. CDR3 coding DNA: TGTGCCAGCAGCCAGTCAGGGGGAGGGAACACCGGGGAGCTGTTTTTT.

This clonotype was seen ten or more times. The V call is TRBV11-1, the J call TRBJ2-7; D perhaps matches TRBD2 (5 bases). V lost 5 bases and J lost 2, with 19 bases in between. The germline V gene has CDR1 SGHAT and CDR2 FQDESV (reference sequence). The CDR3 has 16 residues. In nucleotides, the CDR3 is TGTGCCAGCAGCCCCCACCCCAAGGGAGAACCCTACGAGCAGTACTTC. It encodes CASSPHPKGEPYEQYF.

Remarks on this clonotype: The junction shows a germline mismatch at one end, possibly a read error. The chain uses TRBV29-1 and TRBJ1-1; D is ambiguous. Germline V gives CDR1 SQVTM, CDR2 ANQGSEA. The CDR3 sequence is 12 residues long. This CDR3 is CGVASPNTEAFF. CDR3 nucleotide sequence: TGCGGCGTTGCAAGCCCGAACACTGAAGCTTTCTTT.

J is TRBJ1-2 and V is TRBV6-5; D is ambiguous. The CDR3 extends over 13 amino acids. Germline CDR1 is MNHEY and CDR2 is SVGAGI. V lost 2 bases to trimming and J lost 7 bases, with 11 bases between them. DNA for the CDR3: TGTGCCAGCAGTTACGGGGTGTCGGGTGGCTACACCTTC. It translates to CASSYGVSGGYTF.

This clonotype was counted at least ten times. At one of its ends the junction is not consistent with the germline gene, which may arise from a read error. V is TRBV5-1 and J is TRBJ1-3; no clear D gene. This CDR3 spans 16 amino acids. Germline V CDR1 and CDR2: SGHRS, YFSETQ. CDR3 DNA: TGTGCCAGCAGCTTGAAGCTGGACGGCTCTGGAAACACCATATATTTT. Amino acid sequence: CASSLKLDGSGNTIYF.

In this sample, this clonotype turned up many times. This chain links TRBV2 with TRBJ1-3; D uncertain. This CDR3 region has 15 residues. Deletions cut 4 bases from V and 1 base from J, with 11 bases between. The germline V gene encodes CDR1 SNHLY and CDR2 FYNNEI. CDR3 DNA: TGTGCCAGCAGTGTACGGACGGAGTCTGGAAACACCATATATTTT. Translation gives CASSVRTESGNTIYF.

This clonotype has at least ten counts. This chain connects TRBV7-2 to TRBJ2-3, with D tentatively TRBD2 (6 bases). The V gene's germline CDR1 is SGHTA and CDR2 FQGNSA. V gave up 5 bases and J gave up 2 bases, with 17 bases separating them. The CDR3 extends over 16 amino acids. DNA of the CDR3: TGTGCCAGCAGCCCTTTGGGGGGAGCCAACACAGATACGCAGTATTTT. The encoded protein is CASSPLGGANTDTQYF.

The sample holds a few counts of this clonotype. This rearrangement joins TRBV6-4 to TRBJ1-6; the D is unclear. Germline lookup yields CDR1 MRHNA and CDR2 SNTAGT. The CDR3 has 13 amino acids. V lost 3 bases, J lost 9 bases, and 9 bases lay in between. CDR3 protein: CASSESQFSPLHF. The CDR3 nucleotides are TGTGCCAGCAGTGAAAGCCAGTTTTCACCCCTCCACTTT.

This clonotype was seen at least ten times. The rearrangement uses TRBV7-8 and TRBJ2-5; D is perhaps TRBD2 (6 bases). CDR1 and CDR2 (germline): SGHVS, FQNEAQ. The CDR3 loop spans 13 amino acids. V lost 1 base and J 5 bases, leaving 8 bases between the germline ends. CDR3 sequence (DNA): TGTGCCAGCAGCTTAGGCCTAGCGGAGACCCAGTACTTC. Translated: CASSLGLAETQYF.